This entry is about one TCR beta chain. Authors' analysis steps: Reference gene primer amplification in the assay estimated nucleated cell counts. TCRdb's table, derived via immunoSEQ multiplex PCR, lists solely in-frame clones and lacks some. The V and J calls and clone size come from that table; D and trimming were worked out from the DNA. The sample lists about 150,000 clones, about 83% occurring once. The data are from a study of blood T cell repertoires in COVID-19. Study-wide background: PBMCs, B-cell-depleted T cells, or T cells were the source of the cDNA or gDNA that made up the material.

Recruits, aged about 18 to 95 years, lived in roughly 22 US areas. Assignment of participants to cohorts was predicated upon participant-reported clinical history. The CDR3 spans 15 residues. From germline, CDR1 is SGDLS and CDR2 YYNGEE. V lost 1 base to trimming and J lost 6 bases; unmatched junction nucleotides: 5. This TCR was recovered from a woman aged 45 to 65 who had been exposed to COVID-19. Sequenced material: PBMCs or T cells enriched from blood (not recorded which). V usage is TRBV9 and J usage is TRBJ2-1, with 9 bases aligning to TRBD2. The CDR3 DNA is TGTGCCAGCAGCGTATATAGCGGGAGTATCAATGAGCAGTTCTTC. This gives the protein CASSVYSGSINEQFF.